This TCR beta chain stems from a study of CD8 T cells in ankylosing spondylitis. Study outcomes and limitations: Earlier literature documents some of the motif variants in reactive arthritis synovial fluid and blood. What appeared characteristic of ankylosing spondylitis blood was a TCR beta motif of eight or nine highly homologous variants.

Making the TCR beta libraries involved quantitative 5'-RACE with molecular barcodes. TCRdb reanalysed the 5' RACE reads using MiXCR and keeps one entry per CDR3 protein. The data show about 390,000 distinct CDR3 sequences, under 25% seen once. This clonotype has a count of ten or more. Its antigen remains unknown. There are 13 residues in the CDR3. Germline CDR1 is MNHNS and CDR2 is SASEGT. V lost 6 bases to trimming and J lost 7 bases, with 15 bases between them. Sequenced material: blood, either unsorted or a sorted T cell fraction (not recorded which). The receptor was derived from a male donor with ankylosing spondylitis. The rearrangement joins TRBV6-1 to TRBJ2-5; the D gene is possibly TRBD2 (6 bases). The CDR3 DNA sequence: TGTGCCAGCAGAGTGGACGGGGGTTGGACCCAGTACTTC. Translated: CASRVDGGWTQYF.